This T cell receptor (beta chain) appears in the sequencing data of a study of T cell repertoires and HLA-DP antigens. The germline V gene encodes CDR1 MGHRA and CDR2 YSYEKL. The CDR3 runs 16 residues. V dropped 1 base and J dropped 3; count of bases not matched to a gene: 5. To note about this clone: The antigen is undetermined.

Average purity of the negatively selected CD4+ T cells was around 98%. Libraries were prepared by immunoSEQ multiplex PCR; TCRdb keeps only in-frame clonotypes and omits some of them. The data show about 89,000 clones, roughly 86% seen once. What was sequenced was CD4+ T cells from PBMCs. This receptor was taken from a man aged 45-65 years in good health and CMV-seronegative. J is TRBJ2-7 and V is TRBV4-1; the match to TRBD2 covers 11 bases. The CDR3 DNA reads TGCGCCAGCAGCCAAGTTGCACTAGCGGGAGTCTACGAGCAGTACTTC. This translates into CASSQVALAGVYEQYF.